Each of the 32 T cell receptor beta chains below was sequenced from the same sample in a study of blood T cell repertoires in COVID-19. Some clones are missing from TCRdb's copy, which holds only in-frame ones; the method was immunoSEQ multiplex PCR. The sample has 150,000 to 200,000 clones, approximately 88% seen once. The sequencing sample was made of PBMCs or T cells enriched from blood (not recorded which). These receptor sequences come from a man aged 65 to 85 who had been exposed to COVID-19.

The V call is TRBV19, the J call TRBJ2-3, with 11 positions matching TRBD2. The CDR3 length is 15 residues. Germline V lookup: CDR1 LNHDA, CDR2 SQIVND (reference sequence). Trimming cost V 4 bases and J 6 bases; bases outside gene matches: 6. CDR3 protein: CASSTAGLAADTQYF. CDR3 nucleotides: TGTGCCAGTAGTACAGCGGGACTAGCGGCGGATACGCAGTATTTT.

The chain couples TRBV27 to TRBJ1-1, with TRBD1 identical over 10 bases. With 6 bases clipped from V and 0 bases from J, the junction kept 10 bases outside the gene matches. CDR3 length equals 17 residues. CDR1 and CDR2 from the germline V gene are MNHEY and SMNVEV (reference sequence). The CDR3, as DNA: TGTGCCAGCAGCCCGGACAGGGGGTACAACTTGAACACTGAAGCTTTCTTT. Its protein product is CASSPDRGYNLNTEAFF.

This clone turned up a few times. This chain links TRBV7-9 with TRBJ1-4; 9 positions match TRBD1. The length of the CDR3 is 15 residues. CDR1 and CDR2 (germline): SEHNR, FQNEAQ (reference sequence). V was pared by 7 bases and J by 8 bases, with 11 bases of the junction left unmatched. The CDR3 loop is CASTTDRGAGEKLFF. The CDR3 DNA reads TGTGCCAGCACCACAGACAGGGGGGCGGGCGAAAAACTGTTTTTT. Variable domain in full (rest from reference TRBV7-9 and TRBJ1-4): DTGVSQNPRHKITKRGQNVTFRCDPISEHNRLYWYRQTLGQGPEFLTYFQNEAQLEKSRLLSDRFSAERPKGSFSTLEIQRTEQGDSAMYLCASTTDRGAGEKLFFGSGTQLSVL.

The chain has TRBV28 and TRBJ2-5; the D gene is possibly TRBD2 (5 bases). Germline V gene data show CDR1 as MDHEN and CDR2 as SYDVKM. This CDR3 region has 12 residues. The germline V and J ends were trimmed by 3 bases and 4 bases, with 6 bases remaining between them. The chain's CDR3 is CASSFGGETQYF. CDR3 nucleotide sequence: TGTGCCAGCAGTTTTGGAGGAGAGACCCAGTACTTC.

The chain recombines TRBV2 with TRBJ2-1; 8 bases are a match to TRBD2. The V segment lost 6 bases and the J segment 6 bases; nucleotides outside the gene matches: 4. The CDR3 runs 13 residues. CDR1 is SNHLY and CDR2 is FYNNEI in the germline V gene. CDR3 DNA: TGTGCCAGCAGGCCCGGGACTAGCAATGAGCAGTTCTTC. Encoded protein: CASRPGTSNEQFF.

In its sample, this clone was seen once. The V call is TRBV6-5, the J call TRBJ1-2, with a tentative D call TRBD1 (5 bases). Germline loops: CDR1 MNHEY, CDR2 SVGAGI. Trimming cost V 7 bases and J 7 bases, with 16 bases left between them. This CDR3 is 13 amino acids long. The CDR3 sequence is CASIPAGVGGYTF. The CDR3 nucleotides are TGTGCCAGCATCCCCGCGGGGGTAGGTGGCTACACCTTC.

The chain has TRBV3-1 (or the pseudogene TRBV3-2) and TRBJ2-3; D not resolved. The CDR3 runs 12 residues. With 4 bases removed from V and 4 bases from J, the gap between germline ends came to 6 bases. The V gene's germline CDR1 is LGHDT and CDR2 YNNKEL (reference sequence). The CDR3 region is CASSPRSDTQYF. Written as DNA, the CDR3 is TGTGCCAGCAGCCCTCGGTCAGATACGCAGTATTTT.

The DNA of the CDR3 is TGTGCCAGCAGCAGTGGCAACGTCCGAGAGACCCAGTACTTC. Translation: CASSSGNVRETQYF. The chain has TRBV6-5 and TRBJ2-5; D is unresolved. Trimming took off 6 bases at V and 4 bases at J, with 15 bases between the two ends. The CDR3 runs to 14 residues. Germline CDR1 and CDR2: MNHEY and SVGAGI.

The V and J genes are TRBV5-4 and TRBJ1-5, with 7 bases that match TRBD1. CDR1 and CDR2 from the germline V gene are SGHNT and YYREEE (reference sequence). The CDR3 is 17 amino acids. Trimming removed 4 bases from V and 0 bases from J; junction bases left unmatched: 10. CDR3 bases: TGTGCCAGCAGCGAGCCGGGACAGAAAAATAGCAATCAGCCCCAGCATTTT. Encoded protein: CASSEPGQKNSNQPQHF.

This clone came up once. This chain uses TRBV6-5 with TRBJ1-4; D remains unclear. The V end lost 2 bases, the J end lost 3 bases, and 10 bases lay between the germline ends. Germline loops: CDR1 MNHEY, CDR2 SVGAGI. The length of the CDR3 is 15 residues. The CDR3 DNA reads as TGTGCCAGCAGTTACGCCCCCGGGGCTAATGAAAAACTGTTTTTT. It is translated as CASSYAPGANEKLFF.

The chain links TRBV2 to TRBJ1-2; 7 bases match TRBD1. There are 15 residues in the CDR3. V lost 5 bases and J lost 0; bases outside the gene matches: 6. Germline V gene sequence: CDR1 SNHLY, CDR2 FYNNEI. The DNA of the CDR3 is TGTGCCAGCAGTCCCAGGACAGGCCCTAACTATGGCTACACCTTC. Translation gives CASSPRTGPNYGYTF.

The chain carries TRBV30 and TRBJ1-1, with D tentatively TRBD1 (6 bases). Germline CDR1 and CDR2: GTSNPN and SVGIG (reference sequence). The CDR3 runs to 12 residues. V was clipped by 5 bases and J by 7 bases, with 14 bases between them. CDR3 bases: TGTGCCTGGCAGGACAGATTCGTTGAAGCTTTCTTT. Its translation is CAWQDRFVEAFF.

The chain has TRBV3-1 (or the pseudogene TRBV3-2) and TRBJ2-6; no definite D call. CDR3 length: 15 amino acids. The germline CDR1 and CDR2 sequences are LGHDT and YNNKEL (reference sequence). Trimming pared 1 base from V and 3 bases from J, leaving 7 bases between. DNA of the CDR3: TGTGCCAGCAGCCAAGGGCCCCTTGGGGCCAACGTCCTGACTTTC. Translated, it gives CASSQGPLGANVLTF.

CDR3 sequence reads: CASSLTKTDTQYF. CDR3 DNA sequence: TGTGCCAGCAGCTTAACTAAGACTGATACGCAGTATTTT. The V call is TRBV7-3, the J call TRBJ2-3; D is unresolved. CDR3 size: 13 residues. The germline gives CDR1 SGHTA, CDR2 FQGTGA. Trimming left V 0 bases short and J 6 bases short, with 7 bases between.

The rearrangement links TRBV9 to TRBJ2-7; maybe TRBD2 (6 bases). Germline V gene sequence: CDR1 SGDLS, CDR2 YYNGEE. V gave up 0 bases and J gave up 4 bases, with 11 bases separating them. This CDR3 contains 14 residues. The CDR3 protein is CASSVDLGTYEQYF. The DNA for the CDR3 is TGTGCCAGCAGCGTAGACTTGGGGACTTACGAGCAGTACTTC.

The J gene is TRBJ1-2, the V gene TRBV18; 10 nucleotides align to TRBD1. The junction had 5 bases not matched to a gene; V was cut back by 5 bases and J by 2 bases. Germline CDR1 and CDR2: KGHSH and LQKENI. The CDR3 sequence is 15 residues long. The chain's CDR3 is CASSKGTGENYGYTF. The CDR3 DNA is TGTGCCAGCTCAAAAGGGACAGGGGAAAACTATGGCTACACCTTC. The complete variable domain, with remaining parts taken from reference TRBV18 and TRBJ1-2, reads NAGVMQNPRHLVRRRGQEARLRCSPMKGHSHVYWYRQLPEEGLKFMVYLQKENIIDESGMPKERFSAEFPKEGPSILRIQQVVRGDSAAYFCASSKGTGENYGYTFGSGTRLTVV.

The chain joins TRBV5-3 to TRBJ2-1; 12 bases agree with TRBD2. TRBV5-3 falls under the ORF class, with uncertain function. This CDR3 has 16 amino acids. Trimming cost V 0 bases and J 5 bases; bases outside gene matches: 3. The CDR3 coding sequence is TGTGCCAGAAGCTTGGTTCGACTAGCGGGGGACAATGAGCAGTTCTTC. This sequence encodes CARSLVRLAGDNEQFF.

A few counts support this clone. The rearrangement joins TRBV7-9 to TRBJ1-2; TRBD1 agrees at 8 bases. CDR3 size: 16 residues. J lost 5 bases, V lost 2 bases, and 10 bases had no gene match. CDR1 and CDR2 from the germline V gene are SEHNR and FQNEAQ (reference sequence). As DNA, the CDR3 is TGTGCCAGCAGCTTAACCGAGACAGGGGTTGGGTATGGCTACACCTTC. As protein: CASSLTETGVGYGYTF.

The V gene is TRBV7-9, the J gene TRBJ2-3; the match to TRBD2 covers 13 bases. V lost 4 bases and J lost 7; bases outside the gene matches: 8. Germline V CDR1 and CDR2: SEHNR, FQNEAQ (reference sequence). This CDR3 comprises 16 residues. Written as DNA, the CDR3 is TGTGCCAGCAGCTCCCAGAGGGGACTAGCGGGAAATACGCAGTATTTT. As protein: CASSSQRGLAGNTQYF.

The genes are TRBV2 and TRBJ2-1, with TRBD2 matching over 7 bases. The ends lost 6 bases at V and 1 base at J; junction bases unmatched: 6. Germline CDR1 reads SNHLY; CDR2 reads FYNNEI. This CDR3 is 15 amino acids long. CDR3 coding DNA: TGTGCCAGCAGGGGACTAACTACATCCTACAATGAGCAGTTCTTC. It specifies CASRGLTTSYNEQFF.

The chain carries TRBV6-5 and TRBJ1-5; D not certain. Trimming took 2 bases from V and 4 from J, leaving 15 bases between them. Germline V gene data show CDR1 as MNHEY and CDR2 as SVGAGI. The CDR3 covers 16 residues. This CDR3 is CASSYGRAPGNQPQHF. CDR3 DNA: TGTGCCAGCAGTTACGGGAGGGCCCCGGGGAATCAGCCCCAGCATTTT.

J is TRBJ1-2 and V is TRBV4-3; D gene unclear. Trimming stripped 0 bases from V and 4 bases from J, with 12 bases between. This CDR3 contains 15 residues. CDR1 and CDR2 from the germline V gene are LGHNA and YSLEER. The CDR3 DNA reads as TGCGCCAGCAGCCAAGATACCACCGGACTCTATGGCTACACCTTC. This codes for CASSQDTTGLYGYTF.

This clone is a singleton in its sample. The chain combines TRBV6-5 with TRBJ1-4, with TRBD1 matching over 8 bases. The CDR3 is 15 residues long. Germline assignment: CDR1 MNHEY and CDR2 SVGAGI. The junction had 10 bases not matched to a gene; V was cut back by 6 bases and J by 7 bases. The CDR3 protein is CASSRAGGIGEKLFF. In DNA form, the CDR3 reads TGTGCCAGCAGCAGGGCAGGGGGCATAGGTGAAAAACTGTTTTTT.

This chain uses TRBV5-1 with TRBJ2-3, with TRBD2 matching 10 bases. V trimming: 2 bases; J trimming: 1 base; junction bases outside the gene matches: 4. This CDR3 region has 16 residues. In germline, CDR1 is SGHRS, CDR2 YFSETQ. CDR3 bases: TGCGCCAGCAGCTTCGTTCTAGCGGGAGGCACAGATACGCAGTATTTT. Its protein is CASSFVLAGGTDTQYF.

The chain carries TRBV18 and TRBJ2-5, with D possibly being TRBD2 (6 bases). V gave up 6 bases and J gave up 5 bases, with 13 bases separating them. CDR3 size: 13 residues. Germline CDR1 KGHSH, CDR2 LQKENI. CDR3 in DNA: TGTGCCAGCTCTCCTACGGGACTGGAGACCCAGTACTTC. Translating gives CASSPTGLETQYF. The whole variable domain, remainder taken from reference TRBV18 and TRBJ2-5, is NAGVMQNPRHLVRRRGQEARLRCSPMKGHSHVYWYRQLPEEGLKFMVYLQKENIIDESGMPKERFSAEFPKEGPSILRIQQVVRGDSAAYFCASSPTGLETQYFGPGTRLLVL.

The chain recombines TRBV6-6 with TRBJ1-3; 8 nucleotides align to TRBD1. This CDR3 comprises 15 residues. Trimming removed 8 bases from V and 1 base from J; junction bases left unmatched: 7. Germline CDR1 MNHNY, CDR2 SVGAGI (reference sequence). This chain's CDR3 is CASYYQGASGNTIYF. In DNA form, the CDR3 reads TGTGCCAGCTACTACCAGGGGGCGTCTGGAAACACCATATATTTT.

This clone has only a few counts. The DNA of the CDR3 is TGTGCCAGCACTTCCCGGACTGAAGCTTTCTTT. Amino acid sequence: CASTSRTEAFF. This chain joins TRBV27 and TRBJ1-1; D not resolved. The CDR3 totals 11 residues. Between the trimmed V and J ends, which lost 7 bases and 5 bases, there was a span of 8 bases. The germline V gene has CDR1 MNHEY and CDR2 SMNVEV (reference sequence).

The genes are TRBV5-4 and TRBJ2-7, with D possibly being TRBD2 (5 bases). The CDR3 is 13 amino acids. CDR1 and CDR2 (germline): SGHNT, YYREEE (reference sequence). The V end was cut by 4 bases, the J end by 6 bases, with 14 bases between. In DNA, the CDR3 is TGTGCCAGCAGCACACGCGGGTCGCGCGAGCAGTACTTC. This translates into CASSTRGSREQYF.

This chain joins TRBV29-1 and TRBJ2-5; unclear D gene. The CDR3 spans 14 residues. V was cut by 0 bases and J by 0 bases, with 8 bases left in between. Per germline, CDR1 SQVTM and CDR2 ANQGSEA. The CDR3 nucleotides read TGCAGCGTTGAAGATGAGGCAGACCAAGAGACCCAGTACTTC. Translated, it gives CSVEDEADQETQYF.

The rearrangement links TRBV7-6 to TRBJ1-4, with D possibly matching TRBD1 (6 bases). Trimming removed 5 bases at V and 7 bases at J, with 20 bases between. The CDR3 is made up of 16 amino acids. From germline, CDR1 is SGHVS and CDR2 FNYEAQ. In nucleotides, the CDR3 is TGTGCCAGCAGCATCAGGGGACGCGGGGGTAGTGAAAAACTGTTTTTT. It is translated as CASSIRGRGGSEKLFF.

This chain joins TRBV19 and TRBJ1-1; D not certain. This CDR3 is 13 amino acids long. Germline CDR1 is LNHDA and CDR2 is SQIVND (reference sequence). V dropped 3 bases and J dropped 4 bases, with 9 bases sitting between them. As DNA, the CDR3 is TGTGCCAGTAGTATGAGCGGGAGCACTGAAGCTTTCTTT. Translation gives CASSMSGSTEAFF.

In its sample, this clone was seen once. The rearrangement uses TRBV5-1 and TRBJ1-2, with 9 bases fitting TRBD1. J was trimmed by 6 bases and V by 4 bases; bases with no gene match: 10. Germline-derived CDR1 and CDR2 are SGHRS and YFSETQ. The CDR3 is made up of 15 amino acids. CDR3 bases: TGCGCCAGCAGCCCCACTTTAACAGGGGGCGATGGCTACACCTTC. Its translation: CASSPTLTGGDGYTF.